These T cell receptor beta chains were read from a single sample in a study of cytomegalovirus exposure and HLA in healthy donors. Some clones are missing from TCRdb's copy, which holds only in-frame ones; the method was immunoSEQ multiplex PCR. The sample shows 150,000 to 200,000 clones, 82% of them seen only once. Sequenced sample: PBMCs. These receptors originate from a male donor in good health and CMV-seropositive. Both conserved end residues are part of each CDR3. The order of the fields is clone size, D gene, V gene, J gene, CDR3 DNA, CDR3 protein. D genes are given only for firm matches. A clone size is listed for some rows: how often the clone was seen (once, few, many), or a class if it is expanded.

clone size: .
D gene: .
V gene: TRBV6-5
J gene: TRBJ2-3
CDR3 DNA: TGTGCCAGCAAAAACAAGGATACGCAGTATTTT
CDR3 protein: CASKNKDTQYF

clone size: .
D gene: .
V gene: TRBV19
J gene: TRBJ1-2
CDR3 DNA: TGTGCCAGTAGTATCTCAGGGGCCTATGGCTACACCTTC
CDR3 protein: CASSISGAYGYTF

clone size: .
D gene: TRBD1
V gene: TRBV4-3
J gene: TRBJ1-6
CDR3 DNA: TGCGCCAGCAGCCAAGCAGGGGGCGACTCACCCCTCCACTTT
CDR3 protein: CASSQAGGDSPLHF

clone size: .
D gene: .
V gene: TRBV30
J gene: TRBJ2-1
CDR3 DNA: TGTGCCTGGAGTGCTAGCTACAATGAGCAGTTCTTC
CDR3 protein: CAWSASYNEQFF

clone size: .
D gene: .
V gene: TRBV5-1
J gene: TRBJ1-1
CDR3 DNA: TGCGCCAGCAGCTTGGAGGGCAGGGCGGACACTGAAGCTTTCTTT
CDR3 protein: CASSLEGRADTEAFF

clone size: .
D gene: TRBD2
V gene: TRBV4-3
J gene: TRBJ2-1
CDR3 DNA: TGCGCCAGCAGCCGTCACAGCGGGGCATACAATGAGCAGTTCTTC
CDR3 protein: CASSRHSGAYNEQFF

clone size: .
D gene: .
V gene: TRBV5-4
J gene: TRBJ2-3
CDR3 DNA: TGTGCCAGCAGCTTAGCGGGCCGTCGCCGCACAGATACGCAGTATTTT
CDR3 protein: CASSLAGRRRTDTQYF

clone size: few
D gene: TRBD2
V gene: TRBV27
J gene: TRBJ2-2
CDR3 DNA: TGTGCCAGCAGTTTAGGGGGGGGTAGGTCGGGGGAGCTGTTTTTT
CDR3 protein: CASSLGGGRSGELFF

clone size: .
D gene: .
V gene: TRBV6-1
J gene: TRBJ1-1
CDR3 DNA: TGTGCCGCAATCCCGGTTACTGAAGCTTTCTTT
CDR3 protein: CAAIPVTEAFF

clone size: .
D gene: .
V gene: TRBV25-1
J gene: TRBJ1-1
CDR3 DNA: TGTGCCAGCAGTTTCAGGGGACAGAACACTGAAGCTTTCTTT
CDR3 protein: CASSFRGQNTEAFF

clone size: few
D gene: .
V gene: TRBV25-1
J gene: TRBJ2-3
CDR3 DNA: TGTGCCAGCAGTGAATCACATCCATCTAGCACAGATACGCAGTATTTT
CDR3 protein: CASSESHPSSTDTQYF

clone size: .
D gene: TRBD1
V gene: TRBV6-1
J gene: TRBJ1-2
CDR3 DNA: TGTGCCACCGGACAGGGAGACGGTTCGGGTGGCTACACCTTC
CDR3 protein: CATGQGDGSGGYTF

clone size: few
D gene: TRBD1
V gene: TRBV12-5
J gene: TRBJ1-2
CDR3 DNA: TGTGCTAGTGGTTCCGGGACAGGGTCGCATGGCTACACCTTC
CDR3 protein: CASGSGTGSHGYTF

clone size: .
D gene: TRBD1
V gene: TRBV5-1
J gene: TRBJ1-6
CDR3 DNA: TGCGCCAGCAGCTTGGTTGGGACAGGTAATTCACCCCTCCACTTT
CDR3 protein: CASSLVGTGNSPLHF

clone size: .
D gene: TRBD1
V gene: TRBV4-3
J gene: TRBJ1-2
CDR3 DNA: TGCGCCAGCAGCCAAGATCCCCGGACAGGGGGCTATGGCTACACCTTC
CDR3 protein: CASSQDPRTGGYGYTF

clone size: .
D gene: .
V gene: TRBV5-1
J gene: TRBJ2-1
CDR3 DNA: TGCGCCAGCAGGGAGGGTCCTATCTCCGGGAATGAGCAGTTCTTC
CDR3 protein: CASREGPISGNEQFF

clone size: once
D gene: TRBD2
V gene: TRBV6-5
J gene: TRBJ2-3
CDR3 DNA: TGTGCCAGCAGTTACTCGACTAGCGGGAACACAGATACGCAGTATTTT
CDR3 protein: CASSYSTSGNTDTQYF

clone size: .
D gene: .
V gene: TRBV5-6
J gene: TRBJ2-7
CDR3 DNA: TGTGCCAGCAGCTTTCTCGCGCCTACGGGGTCCTACGAGCAGTACTTC
CDR3 protein: CASSFLAPTGSYEQYF

clone size: few
D gene: .
V gene: TRBV19
J gene: TRBJ2-5
CDR3 DNA: TGTGCCAGTAGCCTTCGCCAGGGGGGAGAGACCCAGTACTTC
CDR3 protein: CASSLRQGGETQYF

clone size: .
D gene: .
V gene: TRBV9
J gene: TRBJ2-1
CDR3 DNA: TGTGCCAGCAGCGTAGCATGGGCCACCTCCTACAATGAGCAGTTCTTC
CDR3 protein: CASSVAWATSYNEQFF

clone size: .
D gene: .
V gene: TRBV21-1
J gene: TRBJ2-7
CDR3 DNA: TGTGCCAGCAGCAATCCGGGGGACGGGACTAGCCATGAGCAGTACTTC
CDR3 protein: CASSNPGDGTSHEQYF

clone size: once
D gene: TRBD1
V gene: TRBV6-5
J gene: TRBJ2-5
CDR3 DNA: TGTGCCAGCAGTGACAGGGGCGAGACCCAGTACTTC
CDR3 protein: CASSDRGETQYF

clone size: once
D gene: TRBD2
V gene: TRBV5-1
J gene: TRBJ2-2
CDR3 DNA: TGCGCCAGCAGCTTGGGAGGATGGCGGGGGGGCAGTCGGAGCACCGGGGAGCTGTTTTTT
CDR3 protein: CASSLGGWRGGSRSTGELFF

clone size: .
D gene: .
V gene: TRBV30
J gene: TRBJ1-5
CDR3 DNA: TGTGCCTGGAGTAGACAGGATAATCAGCCCCAGCATTTT
CDR3 protein: CAWSRQDNQPQHF

clone size: .
D gene: .
V gene: TRBV21-1
J gene: TRBJ2-6
CDR3 DNA: TGTGCCAGCAGCACACAGGTTATTGGGGCCAACGTCCTGACTTTC
CDR3 protein: CASSTQVIGANVLTF

clone size: .
D gene: .
V gene: TRBV7-2
J gene: TRBJ2-2
CDR3 DNA: TGTGCCAGCAGCTTATACGAGGTGGTGAACACCGGGGAGCTGTTTTTT
CDR3 protein: CASSLYEVVNTGELFF

clone size: once
D gene: .
V gene: TRBV10-3
J gene: TRBJ2-6
CDR3 DNA: TGTGCCGTTTTACACAGCTCTGGGGCCAACGGCCTGACTTTC
CDR3 protein: CAVLHSSGANGLTF